Presented here are 18 T cell receptor beta chains from one specimen sequenced in a study of T cell responses to AZD1222 COVID-19 vaccine. Libraries were prepared by immunoSEQ multiplex PCR; TCRdb keeps only in-frame clonotypes and omits some of them. In the table there are fewer than 120,000 clones, around 90% of which are singletons. Specimen: peripheral blood, collected 28 days after the second AZD1222 dose. These receptors all come from an adult who received the AZD1222 COVID-19 vaccine.

The table lists this clone with a count of one. The V call is TRBV7-9, the J call TRBJ2-1; D not resolved. The CDR3 is made up of 13 amino acids. Trimming pared 5 bases from V and 8 bases from J, leaving 13 bases between. Germline V lookup: CDR1 SEHNR, CDR2 FQNEAQ (reference sequence). This CDR3 is CASSPTPPDEQFF. The CDR3 region has the DNA TGTGCCAGCAGCCCAACCCCCCCCGATGAGCAGTTCTTC.

The chain recombines TRBV19 with TRBJ2-1; TRBD2 aligns across 8 bases. The J segment lost 4 bases and the V segment lost 7 bases, leaving 9 bases of the junction unmatched. This CDR3 region has 15 residues. CDR1 and CDR2 (germline): LNHDA, SQIVND (reference sequence). The CDR3 protein is CASKLLAESYNEQFF. The CDR3 nucleotides are TGTGCCAGTAAATTACTAGCGGAGAGTTACAATGAGCAGTTCTTC.

The V and J genes are TRBV3-1 (or the pseudogene TRBV3-2) and TRBJ2-5; TRBD2 might be the D (6 bases). Germline values: CDR1 LGHDT, CDR2 YNNKEL (reference sequence). The V end was cut by 3 bases, the J end by 2 bases, with 16 bases between. There are 16 residues in the CDR3. The CDR3 coding sequence is TGTGCCAGCAGCCATCCCCTCCGGGACTTGCAAGAGACCCAGTACTTC. Protein sequence: CASSHPLRDLQETQYF.

CDR3 nucleotide sequence: TGTGCCAGCAGCTACATACAGAACACTGAAGCTTTCTTT. This encodes CASSYIQNTEAFF. This chain uses TRBV5-8 with TRBJ1-1; D is ambiguous. This CDR3 is 13 amino acids long. CDR1 and CDR2 from the germline V gene are SGHTS and YDEGEE. The ends were cut back, 3 bases at V and 1 base at J, with 7 bases in the middle. Full variable domain (outside the CDR3, taken from reference TRBV5-8 and TRBJ1-1): EAGVTQSPTHLIKTRGQQATLRCSPISGHTSVYWYQQALGLGLQFLLWYDEGEERNRGNFPPRFSGRQFPNYSSELNVNALELEDSALYLCASSYIQNTEAFFGQGTRLTVV.

As to this clone: The identical CDR3 is also encoded by other nucleotide sequences in the sample. The chain has TRBV5-1 and TRBJ1-4; D may be TRBD1 (5 bases). CDR1 SGHRS and CDR2 YFSETQ come from the germline V gene. The CDR3 is 15 amino acids. The V end lost 0 bases, the J end lost 0 bases, and 6 bases lay between the germline ends. CDR3: CASSLEGATNEKLFF. The CDR3, as DNA: TGCGCCAGCAGCTTGGAAGGGGCAACTAATGAAAAACTGTTTTTT.

The chain employs TRBV5-8 and TRBJ1-5; no reliable D call. Looked up from germline, CDR1 is SGHTS and CDR2 is YDEGEE. V lost 2 bases, J lost 5 bases, and 5 bases lay in between. CDR3 length: 12 amino acids. CDR3 protein: CASSFVDQPQHF. The CDR3 coding sequence is TGTGCCAGCAGCTTTGTTGATCAGCCCCAGCATTTT. The full variable domain, with the rest looked up from reference TRBV5-8 and TRBJ1-5, is EAGVTQSPTHLIKTRGQQATLRCSPISGHTSVYWYQQALGLGLQFLLWYDEGEERNRGNFPPRFSGRQFPNYSSELNVNALELEDSALYLCASSFVDQPQHFGDGTRLSIL.

The V call is TRBV6-5, the J call TRBJ1-5; the D gene is possibly TRBD1 (5 bases). V lost 5 bases, J lost 6 bases, and 11 bases lay in between. The CDR3 contains 13 residues. Germline lookup yields CDR1 MNHEY and CDR2 SVGAGI. The CDR3 reads CASSTTAAQPQHF. The CDR3 nucleotides read TGTGCCAGCAGTACGACAGCGGCTCAGCCCCAGCATTTT.

The chain couples TRBV7-2 to TRBJ1-2, with TRBD1 identical over 7 bases. Germline assignment: CDR1 SGHTA and CDR2 FQGNSA. The CDR3 extends over 15 amino acids. With V trimmed by 1 base and J by 2 bases, 4 bases remained unmatched. This CDR3 is CASSLVATGNYGYTF. In DNA, the CDR3 is TGTGCCAGCAGCTTAGTAGCGACAGGGAACTATGGCTACACCTTC.

The chain couples TRBV10-3 to TRBJ2-5; 7 bases fit TRBD1. V lost 2 bases to trimming and J lost 3 bases; unmatched junction nucleotides: 9. This CDR3 is built from 16 residues. Germline V gene sequence: CDR1 ENHRY, CDR2 SYGVKD. CDR3 sequence (DNA): TGTGCCATCAGTGAGACTGAACTAGGGGGCAAAGAGACCCAGTACTTC. It specifies CAISETELGGKETQYF.

The chain is built from TRBV18 and TRBJ1-1, with TRBD1 matching 7 bases. This CDR3 comprises 13 residues. Germline CDR1 and CDR2: KGHSH and LQKENI. V trimming: 11 bases; J trimming: 3 bases; junction bases outside the gene matches: 9. The CDR3 loop reads CAGTAAKDTEAFF. The CDR3 coding sequence is TGTGCCGGGACAGCGGCCAAGGACACTGAAGCTTTCTTT.

The chain combines TRBV7-2 with TRBJ1-1; D is unresolved. The V gene lost 3 bases and the J gene lost 3 bases, with 8 bases spanning the gap. Germline V gene lookup returns CDR1 SGHTA and CDR2 FQGNSA. The CDR3 loop spans 13 amino acids. The CDR3 spells CASSFTTDTEAFF. The DNA of the CDR3 is TGTGCCAGCAGCTTCACTACAGACACTGAAGCTTTCTTT.

CDR3 bases: TGTGCCAGCTCACCCAGAGGGGGAGGACAAACCCTTGAGGCTGGCTACACCTTC. It encodes CASSPRGGGQTLEAGYTF. The chain links TRBV18 to TRBJ1-2, with D possibly being TRBD1 (6 bases). V lost 3 bases and J 7 bases, leaving 27 bases between the germline ends. The CDR3 length is 18 residues. The germline gives CDR1 KGHSH, CDR2 LQKENI.

The chain links TRBV6-2 or TRBV6-3 to TRBJ2-3, with D possibly being TRBD2 (6 bases). The CDR3 has 14 amino acids. V lost 5 bases to trimming and J lost 9 bases, with 18 bases between them. CDR1 and CDR2 from the germline V gene are MNHEY and SVGEGT. The CDR3 loop is CASSRSGLLETQYF. DNA for the CDR3: TGTGCCAGCAGTCGATCGGGACTCCTCGAGACGCAGTATTTT.

The gene calls are TRBV29-1 and TRBJ1-2; 9 bases align to TRBD1. In germline, CDR1 is SQVTM, CDR2 ANQGSEA. CDR3 length equals 14 residues. V gave up 3 bases and J gave up 3 bases; unmatched junction bases: 5. CDR3 in DNA: TGCAGCGTTGATCCGGGACAGGGCCACTATGGCTACACCTTC. This codes for CSVDPGQGHYGYTF.

V and J are TRBV5-8 and TRBJ1-2; D is possibly TRBD1 (6 bases). Trimming stripped 2 bases from V and 8 bases from J, with 10 bases between. This CDR3 spans 12 amino acids. Per germline, CDR1 SGHTS and CDR2 YDEGEE. CDR3 region: CASSFRQAGYTF. CDR3 in DNA: TGTGCCAGCAGCTTTAGACAGGCGGGCTACACCTTC.

The chain joins TRBV6-5 to TRBJ1-2; TRBD1 aligns across 12 bases. Unmatched junction bases numbered 6, after V lost 7 bases and J lost 3 bases. Per germline, CDR1 MNHEY and CDR2 SVGAGI. This CDR3 is 15 amino acids long. The CDR3 nucleotides read TGTGCCAGCATCCCGGGACAGGGGGCGGACTATGGCTACACCTTC. Its translation is CASIPGQGADYGYTF.

The chain employs TRBV28 and TRBJ1-5; a weak D match, TRBD1 (5 bases). The CDR3 covers 14 residues. Germline CDR1 reads MDHEN; CDR2 reads SYDVKM. V lost 2 bases, J lost 5 bases, and 10 bases lay in between. The CDR3 sequence: CASSLAGGDQPQHF. Here the CDR3 DNA reads TGTGCCAGCAGTTTAGCGGGGGGTGATCAGCCCCAGCATTTT.

CDR3 in amino acids: CASSKVGVEGTGLRGGF. The CDR3 DNA reads as TGTGCCAGCAGCAAAGTGGGGGTAGAAGGGACAGGGTTGAGAGGTGGCTTC. The genes are TRBV21-1 and TRBJ2-4; the table's D call TRBD1 went unverified against the DNA. TRBV21-1 is reported as a pseudogene. The CDR3 length is 17 residues.